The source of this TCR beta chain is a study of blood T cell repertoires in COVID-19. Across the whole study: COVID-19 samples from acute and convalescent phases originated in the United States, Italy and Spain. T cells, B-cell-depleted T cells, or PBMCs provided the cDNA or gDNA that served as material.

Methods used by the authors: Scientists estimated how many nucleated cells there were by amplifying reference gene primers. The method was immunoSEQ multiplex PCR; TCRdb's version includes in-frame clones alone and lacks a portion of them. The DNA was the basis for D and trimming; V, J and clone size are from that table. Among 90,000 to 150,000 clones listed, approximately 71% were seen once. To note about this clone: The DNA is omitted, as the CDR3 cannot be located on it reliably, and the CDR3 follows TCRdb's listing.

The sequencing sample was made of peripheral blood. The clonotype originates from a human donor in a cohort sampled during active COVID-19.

The CDR3 region is CASSFGGGSYEQYF. The rearrangement links TRBV12-1 to TRBJ2-7; TRBD2, the D gene given by the table, was not confirmed from the DNA. TRBV12-1 is termed a pseudogene. Including both end residues, the CDR3 is 14 amino acids long.